The 25 T cell receptor beta chains presented below share a single source sample, sequenced in a study of response to subunit inactivated influenza vaccine. TCRdb recomputed calls from the RT-PCR reads with MiXCR, one row per CDR3 protein. The sample includes roughly 710,000 distinct CDR3 sequences, about 14% of them seen just once. Sequenced material: PBMCs from blood, taken around 15 days before vaccination. The origin of the receptors is a middle-aged man who received an inactivated influenza vaccine.

This clonotype was observed a few times. The J gene is TRBJ2-7, the V gene TRBV12-3 or TRBV12-4, with 7 bases lining up with TRBD2. J was trimmed by 3 bases and V by 5 bases; bases with no gene match: 19. The CDR3 has 18 residues. The CDR3 loop is CASSTKGWTRQTLYEQYF. The CDR3 DNA reads as TGTGCCAGCAGTACCAAAGGATGGACTAGACAAACCCTCTACGAGCAGTACTTC.

The CDR3 sequence: CASQTGTGGSGELFF. CDR3 sequence (DNA): TGTGCCAGCCAAACCGGGACAGGGGGCTCCGGGGAGCTGTTTTTT. The V gene is TRBV6-2 or TRBV6-3, the J gene TRBJ2-2, with TRBD1 matching 12 bases. The CDR3 totals 15 residues. The J segment lost 6 bases and the V segment lost 8 bases, leaving 7 bases of the junction unmatched. Germline CDR1 and CDR2: MNHEY and SVGEGT.

This clonotype was counted between two and nine times. This chain links TRBV7-8 with TRBJ2-7, with D possibly matching TRBD2 (6 bases). The CDR3 is 12 amino acids. The germline V gene encodes CDR1 SGHVS and CDR2 FQNEAQ. The ends were cut back, 11 bases at V and 0 bases at J, with 11 bases in the middle. The CDR3 is CAWGESSYEQYF. CDR3 DNA: TGTGCCTGGGGGGAGAGCTCCTACGAGCAGTACTTC. The full variable domain, completed using reference TRBV7-8 and TRBJ2-7, is GAGVSQSPRYKVAKRGQDVALRCDPISGHVSLFWYQQALGQGPEFLTYFQNEAQLDKSGLPSDRFFAERPEGSVSTLKIQRTQQEDSAVYLCAWGESSYEQYFGPGTRLTVT.

This clonotype has a handful of counts. This sequence joins TRBV28 and TRBJ2-7; D might be TRBD2 (5 bases). CDR3 size: 14 residues. Trimming removed 11 bases at V and 2 bases at J, with 19 bases between. Germline V gene data show CDR1 as MDHEN and CDR2 as SYDVKM. The CDR3 protein is CALIPGVGAYEQYF. DNA of the CDR3: TGTGCCCTAATTCCCGGGGTTGGGGCCTACGAGCAGTACTTC.

The chain links TRBV7-3 to TRBJ2-3; TRBD1 matches 10 bases. The CDR3 has 15 residues. With V trimmed by 5 bases and J by 3 bases, 5 bases remained unmatched. CDR1 SGHTA and CDR2 FQGTGA come from the germline V gene. The CDR3 sequence: CASSPRTGGTDTQYF. The CDR3 region has the DNA TGTGCCAGCAGCCCCCGGACAGGGGGGACAGATACGCAGTATTTT.

This clonotype was seen many times. V gene TRBV6-1 combines with J gene TRBJ2-7; 13 nucleotides line up with TRBD2. The trim removed 10 bases at V and 5 bases at J, leaving 5 bases unmatched. Germline V lookup: CDR1 MNHNS, CDR2 SASEGT. CDR3 length: 13 residues. CDR3 sequence reads: CATTGLAGDEQYF. The DNA of the CDR3 is TGTGCCACCACAGGACTAGCGGGGGACGAGCAGTACTTC.

This clonotype appeared many times. The chain uses TRBV11-1 and TRBJ2-2; 7 positions match TRBD1. Looked up from germline, CDR1 is SGHAT and CDR2 is FQDESV (reference sequence). The CDR3 runs 14 residues. The V gene end was trimmed by 4 bases and the J gene end by 7 bases; junction bases not matched to a gene: 6. The CDR3 nucleotides are TGTGCCAGCAGCTCTACAGGGGCGAGCGGGGAGCTGTTTTTT. Encoded protein: CASSSTGASGELFF.

This clonotype was seen a few times. V is TRBV19 and J is TRBJ2-5, with 10 nucleotides matching TRBD1. The J segment lost 7 bases and the V segment lost 10 bases, leaving 15 bases of the junction unmatched. CDR3 length: 15 residues. Germline-derived CDR1 and CDR2 are LNHDA and SQIVND (reference sequence). The CDR3 DNA sequence: TGTGCCACTGAACCGGGACAGGGGCCGAGGGGGACCCAGTACTTC. Protein product: CATEPGQGPRGTQYF.

The genes are TRBV11-2 and TRBJ2-1; TRBD2 aligns across 7 bases. Germline CDR1 and CDR2: SGHAT and FQNNGV. This CDR3 comprises 18 residues. The V segment lost 5 bases and the J segment 9 bases; nucleotides outside the gene matches: 22. In nucleotides, the CDR3 is TGTGCCAGCAGCATATACGCTTTGGGGCGGGGGACTCTTAGTGAGCAGTTCTTC. Translated, it gives CASSIYALGRGTLSEQFF.

The chain combines TRBV25-1 with TRBJ2-5; 10 positions match TRBD2. Germline V CDR1 and CDR2: MGHDK, SYGVNS. V dropped 0 bases and J dropped 5; count of bases not matched to a gene: 12. The CDR3 contains 18 residues. The CDR3 region has the DNA TGTGCCAGCAGTGAATATCGCACTAGCGGGGTTCCGGGGGAGACCCAGTACTTC. Protein: CASSEYRTSGVPGETQYF.

This clonotype was recorded many times. The rearrangement links TRBV29-1 to TRBJ2-5; the D is unclear. From germline, CDR1 is SQVTM and CDR2 ANQGSEA. This CDR3 is built from 13 residues. V lost 6 bases to trimming and J lost 1 base, with 12 bases between them. CDR3 in DNA: TGCAGCGTGACGACCCTGACCCAAGAGACCCAGTACTTC. Protein: CSVTTLTQETQYF.

A few counts support this clonotype. The chain couples TRBV27 to TRBJ2-7, with 12 bases identical to TRBD2. Germline assignment: CDR1 MNHEY and CDR2 SMNVEV (reference sequence). The V and J ends lost 6 bases and 0 bases, in that order; junction bases with no gene match: 6. The CDR3 is made up of 16 amino acids. For the CDR3, the DNA is TGTGCCAGCAGAAGACTAGCGGGAGACGGCTCCTACGAGCAGTACTTC. It encodes CASRRLAGDGSYEQYF.

This clonotype appeared many times. CDR3 nucleotide sequence: TGCGCCAGCAGCTTGGCCTCAAACACTGAAGCTTTCTTT. Its protein is CASSLASNTEAFF. The rearrangement uses TRBV5-1 and TRBJ1-1; D ambiguous. The length of the CDR3 is 13 residues. Germline CDR1 reads SGHRS; CDR2 reads YFSETQ. V gave up 0 bases and J gave up 2 bases, with 5 bases separating them.

In this sample, this clonotype turned up many times. The chain recombines TRBV12-3 or TRBV12-4 with TRBJ1-2; no reliable D call. The CDR3 totals 13 residues. V shed 3 bases and J shed 4 bases, with 9 bases lying between them. CDR3 region: CASSLVNGYGYTF. As DNA, the CDR3 is TGTGCCAGCAGTTTGGTGAATGGCTATGGCTACACCTTC.

This chain uses TRBV6-6 with TRBJ2-7; TRBD2 might be the D (5 bases). The CDR3 runs 13 residues. The V and J ends lost 2 bases and 5 bases respectively, with 10 bases between them. Germline lookup yields CDR1 MNHNY and CDR2 SVGAGI (reference sequence). The CDR3 DNA reads as TGTGCCAGCAGTTACGATCCTAGCAACGAGCAGTACTTC. Residues: CASSYDPSNEQYF.

This clonotype was found a few times. The chain has TRBV7-2 and TRBJ2-2; TRBD1 matches at 8 bases. CDR1 SGHTA and CDR2 FQGNSA come from the germline V gene. The CDR3 has 16 amino acids. The V gene end was trimmed by 5 bases and the J gene end by 2 bases; junction bases not matched to a gene: 7. Written as DNA, the CDR3 is TGTGCCAGCAGCCGCCAGGGGGCGGGTAACACCGGGGAGCTGTTTTTT. It is translated as CASSRQGAGNTGELFF.

This clonotype was counted ten times or more. The CDR3 loop reads CASSLTGGTGELFF. CDR3 bases: TGTGCCAGCAGCTTAACCGGGGGCACCGGGGAGCTGTTTTTT. The rearrangement joins TRBV12-3 or TRBV12-4 to TRBJ2-2; tentative D call: TRBD2 (6 bases). This CDR3 has 14 residues. The V end was cut by 6 bases, the J end by 4 bases, with 12 bases between.

This clonotype was detected a few times. The J gene is TRBJ1-2, the V gene TRBV20-1; D unresolved. Germline CDR1 and CDR2: DFQATT and SNEGSKA (reference sequence). Trimming left V 6 bases short and J 13 bases short, with 21 bases between. This CDR3 spans 12 amino acids. The CDR3, as DNA: TGCAGTGCCATGGGAGTCCAAGGGTCCGCCACCTTC. It translates to CSAMGVQGSATF.

This clonotype has just a few counts. This chain connects TRBV5-1 to TRBJ2-3, with D tentatively TRBD2 (5 bases). CDR1 and CDR2 (germline): SGHRS, YFSETQ. The CDR3 is made up of 16 amino acids. V shed 0 bases and J shed 0 bases, with 11 bases lying between them. CDR3 nucleotides: TGCGCCAGCAGCTTGGTCGGGAAGGCTAGCACAGATACGCAGTATTTT. Amino acids: CASSLVGKASTDTQYF.

This clonotype came up a few times. The chain links TRBV9 to TRBJ1-6; D remains unclear. Trimming cost V 1 base and J 5 bases, with 7 bases left between them. CDR3 length equals 14 residues. Germline lookup yields CDR1 SGDLS and CDR2 YYNGEE. In nucleotides, the CDR3 is TGTGCCAGCAGCGTATCCGGGAATAATTCACCCCTCCACTTT. This codes for CASSVSGNNSPLHF.

The rearrangement uses TRBV20-1 and TRBJ1-5; the D gene is possibly TRBD1 (5 bases). Germline V lookup: CDR1 DFQATT, CDR2 SNEGSKA (reference sequence). This CDR3 contains 13 residues. Trimming took off 3 bases at V and 3 bases at J, with 9 bases between the two ends. In DNA form, the CDR3 reads TGCAGTGCTAGGGGGGATCTCAATCAGCCCCAGCATTTT. It yields the protein CSARGDLNQPQHF.

In this sample, this clonotype turned up a few times. The rearrangement joins TRBV5-5 to TRBJ1-2, with D perhaps matching TRBD1 (6 bases). Germline V CDR1 and CDR2: SGHKS, YYEKEE (reference sequence). The CDR3 has 12 amino acids. The ends were cut back, 2 bases at V and 7 bases at J, with 9 bases in the middle. CDR3 bases: TGTGCCAGCAGCTTTGGGACACCTGGCTACACCTTC. This encodes CASSFGTPGYTF.

The gene calls are TRBV10-3 and TRBJ2-1; no clear D. Trimming pared 1 base from V and 3 bases from J, leaving 16 bases between. Germline V CDR1 and CDR2: ENHRY, SYGVKD. The CDR3 consists of 17 residues. CDR3 residues: CAISEFLGPPDYNEQFF. The CDR3 coding sequence is TGTGCCATCAGTGAGTTCCTAGGGCCTCCCGACTACAATGAGCAGTTCTTC.

This clonotype has just a few counts. The V call is TRBV27, the J call TRBJ1-6, with D uncertain. Germline-derived CDR1 and CDR2 are MNHEY and SMNVEV (reference sequence). The CDR3 is made up of 14 amino acids. V lost 10 bases, J lost 7 bases, and 17 bases lay in between. The CDR3 DNA follows: TGTGCCACCTGGGGTGGGGTACAAAATTCACCCCTCCACTTT. Translated, it gives CATWGGVQNSPLHF.

The genes are TRBV6-5 and TRBJ2-1, with 10 bases that match TRBD1. The length of the CDR3 is 15 residues. In germline, CDR1 is MNHEY, CDR2 SVGAGI. Trimming at V came to 5 bases and at J to 7 bases, leaving 8 bases not matched to a gene. The CDR3 sequence is CASSHRTGGLNEQFF. CDR3 nucleotide sequence: TGTGCCAGCAGTCACCGGACAGGGGGACTTAATGAGCAGTTCTTC.